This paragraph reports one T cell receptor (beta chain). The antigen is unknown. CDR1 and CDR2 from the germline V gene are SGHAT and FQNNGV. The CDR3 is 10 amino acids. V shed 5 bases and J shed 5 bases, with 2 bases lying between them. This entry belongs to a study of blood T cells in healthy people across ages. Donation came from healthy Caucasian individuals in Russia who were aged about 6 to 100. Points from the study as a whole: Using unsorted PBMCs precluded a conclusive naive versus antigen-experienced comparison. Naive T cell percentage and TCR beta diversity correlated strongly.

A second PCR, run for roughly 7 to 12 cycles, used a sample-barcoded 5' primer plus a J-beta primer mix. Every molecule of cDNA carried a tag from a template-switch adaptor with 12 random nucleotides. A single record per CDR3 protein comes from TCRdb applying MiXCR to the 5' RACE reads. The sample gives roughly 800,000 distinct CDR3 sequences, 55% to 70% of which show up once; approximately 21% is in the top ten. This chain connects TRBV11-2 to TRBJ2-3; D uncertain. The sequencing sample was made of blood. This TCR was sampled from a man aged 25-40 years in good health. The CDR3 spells CASSQDTQYF. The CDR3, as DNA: TGTGCCAGCAGCCAAGATACGCAGTATTTT.